One and the same sample provided the 15 T cell receptor beta chains below, sequenced in a study of human T cells and chemical hapten exposure. TCRdb reanalysed the RACE reads using MiXCR and keeps one entry per CDR3 protein. This table holds roughly 94,000 distinct CDR3 sequences, 9.3% found once. Sample time point: patch test 2, 6 weeks after DPC sensitization. Treatment: therapeutic diphenylcyclopropenone sensitization with weekly scalp DPC. The sample was whole blood, taken in connection with sensitization to the hapten diphenylcyclopropenone (DPC). These receptors were obtained from a woman aged 40 to 50 with alopecia areata. Some clones in this sample may be carry-over from other donors' samples.

This chain joins TRBV10-3 and TRBJ2-7; D gene uncertain. This CDR3 has 11 residues. V lost 4 bases and J 4 bases, leaving 5 bases between the germline ends. CDR1 and CDR2 (germline): ENHRY, SYGVKD. The chain's CDR3 is CAISGGYEQYF. The CDR3 DNA sequence: TGTGCCATCAGTGGAGGTTACGAGCAGTACTTC.

V is TRBV7-2 and J is TRBJ2-7; a possible D gene is TRBD2 (5 bases). Germline V lookup: CDR1 SGHTA, CDR2 FQGNSA. The V and J ends lost 3 bases and 6 bases respectively, with 12 bases between them. This CDR3 is built from 13 residues. CDR3 loop: CASSFEGRREQYF. In DNA form, the CDR3 reads TGTGCCAGCAGCTTCGAGGGCCGGCGCGAGCAGTACTTC.

This clonotype was observed a handful of times. This chain connects TRBV13 to TRBJ1-3, with D perhaps matching TRBD1 (5 bases). CDR1 PRHDT and CDR2 FYEKMQ come from the germline V gene (reference sequence). V was cut by 5 bases and J by 0 bases, with 14 bases left in between. The CDR3 has 16 amino acids. The DNA of the CDR3 is TGTGCCAGCAGCCCCCGGGACGGAAACTCTGGAAACACCATATATTTT. This codes for CASSPRDGNSGNTIYF.

This clonotype was seen a few times. V usage is TRBV6-1 and J usage is TRBJ2-7; 8 bases map to TRBD1. The CDR3 consists of 14 residues. Germline values: CDR1 MNHNS, CDR2 SASEGT. V lost 6 bases and J lost 0; bases outside the gene matches: 4. The CDR3 sequence: CASRTGQGSYEQYF. The CDR3 DNA reads TGTGCCAGCAGAACCGGACAGGGCTCCTACGAGCAGTACTTC.

This clonotype occurred many times. The V and J genes are TRBV28 and TRBJ1-2; D might be TRBD1 (6 bases). Germline CDR1 reads MDHEN; CDR2 reads SYDVKM. V lost 8 bases and J 5 bases, leaving 27 bases between the germline ends. The CDR3 length is 17 residues. Written as DNA, the CDR3 is TGTGCCAGCGCATATGGGCAGGGGCCTAGGTCGGGGTATGGCTACACCTTC. It translates to CASAYGQGPRSGYGYTF.

This clonotype was counted a single time. A much larger clone sits a single nucleotide away, making a read error possible. This chain joins TRBV20-1 and TRBJ2-7, with 12 bases identical to TRBD1. CDR3 length: 13 amino acids. Germline values: CDR1 DFQATT, CDR2 SNEGSKA (reference sequence). The CDR3 nucleotides read TGCGGTGCTTGGCCGGGACAGGGGGCCGAGCAGTACTTC. Protein sequence: CGAWPGQGAEQYF.

This clonotype was counted between two and nine times. The chain joins TRBV29-1 to TRBJ2-2; a possible D gene is TRBD1 (5 bases). The CDR3 is made up of 13 amino acids. The germline gives CDR1 SQVTM, CDR2 ANQGSEA. V gave up 6 bases and J gave up 2 bases, with 10 bases separating them. The CDR3 DNA sequence: TGCAGCGTGATGGACACCAACACCGGGGAGCTGTTTTTT. This gives the protein CSVMDTNTGELFF.

In this sample, this clonotype turned up many times. The chain joins TRBV20-1 to TRBJ1-6; 7 bases map to TRBD1. The V gene's germline CDR1 is DFQATT and CDR2 SNEGSKA (reference sequence). There are 15 residues in the CDR3. J was trimmed by 5 bases and V by 2 bases; bases with no gene match: 6. This CDR3 reads CSARPTGADNSPLHF. CDR3 nucleotides: TGCAGTGCTAGACCAACAGGGGCGGATAATTCACCCCTCCACTTT.

This clonotype appeared a few times. One end of the junction does not line up with germline, which may come from a read error. This chain connects TRBV7-7 to TRBJ1-5; 8 bases agree with TRBD1. CDR1 and CDR2 (germline): SSHAT, FNYEAQ (reference sequence). The CDR3 is 15 residues long. CDR3 sequence reads: CASSPTGVGNQPQHF. The CDR3 bases are TGTGCTAGCAGCCCGACAGGGGTCGGCAATCAGCCCCAGCATTTT. The full variable domain, in which reference TRBV7-7 and TRBJ1-5 provide the parts outside the CDR3, is GAGVSQSPRYKVTKRGQDVTLRCDPISSHATLYWYQQALGQGPEFLTYFNYEAQPDKSGLPSDRFSAERPEGSISTLTIQRTEQRDSAMYRCASSPTGVGNQPQHFGDGTRLSIL.

This clonotype came up many times. The chain carries TRBV18 and TRBJ2-1; TRBD1 matches at 8 bases. The CDR3 spans 16 residues. V was clipped by 4 bases and J by 3 bases; unmatched bases: 8. Germline loops: CDR1 KGHSH, CDR2 LQKENI. The CDR3 loop reads CASSLIGQGDYNEQFF. The CDR3 bases are TGTGCCAGCTCACTTATCGGACAGGGAGACTACAATGAGCAGTTCTTC.

The chain uses TRBV5-4 and TRBJ2-3; D uncertain. There are 19 residues in the CDR3. Per germline, CDR1 SGHNT and CDR2 YYREEE (reference sequence). V lost 1 base, J lost 0 bases, and 21 bases lay in between. This CDR3 reads CASSLNRFTDQYSTDTQYF. CDR3 coding DNA: TGTGCCAGCAGCTTGAACCGTTTCACTGACCAATATAGCACAGATACGCAGTATTTT.

This clonotype was detected many times. The chain employs TRBV7-9 and TRBJ2-5, with D perhaps matching TRBD1 or TRBD2 (5 bases each). The CDR3 covers 15 residues. The V gene lost 2 bases and the J gene lost 4 bases, with 14 bases spanning the gap. Germline lookup yields CDR1 SEHNR and CDR2 FQNEAQ (reference sequence). This chain's CDR3 is CASSLQMGVGETQYF. CDR3 DNA sequence: TGTGCCAGCAGCTTACAGATGGGGGTAGGAGAGACCCAGTACTTC.

The table lists this clonotype with many counts. This chain links TRBV3-1 with TRBJ2-5; D is unclear. The CDR3 is made up of 14 amino acids. The V end was cut by 1 base, the J end by 5 bases, with 11 bases between. CDR1 and CDR2 (germline): LGHDT, YNNKEL (reference sequence). CDR3 region: CASSQGGYTETQYF. CDR3 nucleotide sequence: TGTGCCAGCAGCCAAGGAGGCTATACTGAGACCCAGTACTTC.

This rearrangement joins TRBV2 to TRBJ2-5, with D possibly being TRBD2 (6 bases). The V and J ends lost 6 bases and 1 base respectively, with 9 bases between them. CDR3 length: 13 amino acids. Per germline, CDR1 SNHLY and CDR2 FYNNEI. CDR3 loop: CASRRDGQETQYF. The CDR3 DNA sequence: TGTGCCAGCAGGCGGGATGGCCAAGAGACCCAGTACTTC.

This clonotype was found many times. The chain uses TRBV6-2 or TRBV6-3 and TRBJ2-7, with D possibly called TRBD1 or TRBD2 (5 bases each). CDR3 size: 13 residues. V was clipped by 0 bases and J by 2 bases, with 5 bases between them. Germline V lookup: CDR1 MNHEY, CDR2 SVGEGT. The CDR3 bases are TGTGCCAGCAGTTACTCGGGGGCCTACGAGCAGTACTTC. Protein sequence: CASSYSGAYEQYF.